The rows below give T cell receptor beta chains drawn from one sample of a study of shared clonotypes between healthy human individuals. Clones were sequenced by immunoSEQ multiplex PCR, and TCRdb holds only the in-frame ones, with some missing. This sample has some 2,500,000 clones, with less than 95% found just once. The sequenced sample was naive CD4+ T cells from PBMCs. The receptors here all came from a man younger than 35 in good health. Some clones in this sample may be carry-over from other donors' samples. The CDR3 runs from the conserved cysteine through the conserved F or W. The order of the fields is clone size, J gene, D gene, V gene, CDR3 protein, CDR3 DNA. The D gene is left open where the match is weak. Size is omitted from some rows. Given values are once, few, many or a class for expanded clones.

-,TRBJ1-2,TRBD1,TRBV5-4,CASNDPGTGLYGYTF,TGTGCCAGCAATGATCCCGGGACAGGTCTCTATGGCTACACCTTC
-,TRBJ2-7,-,TRBV6-1,CASSERGRVHF,TGTGCCAGCAGTGAACGTGGTCGCGTACACTTC
-,TRBJ2-7,-,TRBV7-9,CASSLNPPGEQYF,TGTGCCAGCAGCTTAAATCCTCCTGGCGAGCAGTACTTC
once,TRBJ2-3,-,TRBV14,CASSQGWRAGGDTQYF,TGTGCCAGCAGCCAAGGTTGGCGGGCAGGAGGAGATACGCAGTATTTT
-,TRBJ2-1,-,TRBV5-5,CASSLGQSSYNEQFF,TGTGCCAGCAGCTTGGGACAGAGCTCCTACAATGAGCAGTTCTTC
-,TRBJ1-3,-,TRBV28,CASSKGGQILSIYF,TGTGCCAGCAGTAAGGGGGGTCAAATTTTATCCATATATTTT
-,TRBJ2-7,-,TRBV28,CASKVPTGGYEQYF,TGTGCCAGCAAGGTGCCGACAGGAGGGTACGAGCAGTACTTC
once,TRBJ2-2,-,TRBV19,CASKGTTDTGELFF,TGTGCCAGTAAGGGGACAACGGATACCGGGGAGCTGTTTTTT
-,TRBJ2-7,-,TRBV5-5,CASSLKTLAPYEQYF,TGTGCCAGCAGCTTGAAGACACTAGCACCCTACGAGCAGTACTTC
once,TRBJ2-7,-,TRBV14,CASSQGRVWYF,TGTGCCAGCAGCCAGGGCAGGGTCTGGTACTTC
-,TRBJ2-2,TRBD2,TRBV7-2,CASSLITGLAGEAGELFF,TGTGCCAGCAGCTTAATAACGGGACTAGCGGGAGAAGCCGGGGAGCTGTTTTTT
few,TRBJ1-5,-,TRBV7-8,CASSQWVGQPQHF,TGTGCCAGCAGCCAGTGGGTGGGCCAGCCCCAGCATTTT
few,TRBJ2-6,-,TRBV7-8,CASSSSPPANVLTF,TGTGCCAGCAGCTCATCACCCCCGGCCAACGTCCTGACTTTC
-,TRBJ2-2,-,TRBV7-9,CASSPQGYSGTVGELFF,TGTGCCAGCAGCCCCCAGGGGTATTCGGGTACAGTCGGGGAGCTGTTTTTT
-,TRBJ1-1,-,TRBV6-5,CASSLNRVANTEAFF,TGTGCCAGCAGCCTCAACAGGGTCGCGAACACTGAAGCTTTCTTT
-,TRBJ1-5,-,TRBV5-6,CASSGRGWDQPQHF,TGTGCCAGCAGCGGTAGGGGCTGGGATCAGCCCCAGCATTTT
-,TRBJ1-1,-,TRBV2,CASSEQYNTEAFF,TGTGCCAGCAGTGAACAGTACAACACTGAAGCTTTCTTT